What follows are 32 T cell receptor beta chains derived from one specimen sequenced in a study of glioma-infiltrating T cells. Amplification of TCR alpha and beta CDR3 regions from RNA used iRepertoire nested multiplex PCR. Using its own MiXCR run on the multiplex PCR reads, TCRdb lists one record per CDR3 protein. The data show about 210,000 distinct CDR3 sequences, over 30% seen once. Sequencing input: glioma tissue, nonneoplastic brain tissue, or PBMCs (not recorded which). These receptors were collected from a human donor with low-grade glioma or glioblastoma, undergoing nonglioma brain surgery, or in good health (not recorded which).

This chain links TRBV11-2 with TRBJ2-2; D unresolved. CDR3 length equals 14 residues. Germline-derived CDR1 and CDR2 are SGHAT and FQNNGV. Trimming took 3 bases from V and 1 from J, leaving 6 bases between them. CDR3 protein: CASSFTVNTGELFF. The CDR3 DNA sequence: TGTGCCAGCAGCTTCACTGTGAACACCGGGGAGCTGTTTTTT. Together with reference TRBV11-2 and TRBJ2-2, the CDR3 gives the full variable domain: EAGVAQSPRYKIIEKRQSVAFWCNPISGHATLYWYQQILGQGPKLLIQFQNNGVVDDSQLPKDRFSAERLKGVDSTLKIQPAKLEDSAVYLCASSFTVNTGELFFGEGSRLTVL.

A note on this clonotype: One junction end does not reproduce the germline sequence, and a read error may be involved. V gene TRBV20-1 combines with J gene TRBJ2-1, with 9 bases identical to TRBD2. CDR1 and CDR2 from the germline V gene are DFQATT and SNEGSKA (reference sequence). The CDR3 extends over 13 amino acids. CDR3 DNA sequence: TGCAGTGTTAGAGAATGGCGGGAGGGCCCCCTGTTCTTC. This gives the protein CSVREWREGPLFF.

In this sample, this clonotype turned up a few times. This chain links TRBV19 with TRBJ1-2; D not resolved. CDR1 is LNHDA and CDR2 is SQIVND in the germline V gene (reference sequence). The CDR3 contains 13 residues. V shed 5 bases and J shed 0 bases, with 7 bases lying between them. The CDR3 region is CASSSPPNYGYTF. CDR3 nucleotide sequence: TGTGCCAGTAGTTCACCACCTAACTATGGCTACACCTTC.

This clonotype was seen repeatedly, ten times or more. The CDR3 region is CSARAPSPSEAFF. The CDR3 nucleotides read TGCAGTGCTAGAGCCCCGTCCCCTTCTGAAGCTTTCTTT. The chain joins TRBV20-1 to TRBJ1-1; D is undetermined. V was cut by 1 base and J by 6 bases, with 12 bases left in between. The CDR3 runs 13 residues. CDR1 and CDR2 from the germline V gene are DFQATT and SNEGSKA (reference sequence).

Details on this clonotype: A much more abundant neighbour one base away suggests this may be a read error. The chain uses TRBV2 and TRBJ2-5; D remains ambiguous. This CDR3 spans 14 amino acids. Germline V gene lookup returns CDR1 SNHLY and CDR2 FYNNEI. Here the CDR3 DNA reads TGTACCAGCAGTACACTGACTGTGCAAGAGACCCAGTACTTC. It encodes CTSSTLTVQETQYF.

This chain uses TRBV10-3 with TRBJ2-2, with TRBD2 matching over 15 bases. The J segment lost 4 bases and the V segment lost 8 bases, leaving 5 bases of the junction unmatched. The germline gives CDR1 ENHRY, CDR2 SYGVKD. The CDR3 extends over 16 amino acids. CDR3 residues: CAIGWTSGRATGELFF. CDR3 bases: TGTGCCATCGGGTGGACTAGCGGGAGGGCCACCGGGGAGCTGTTTTTT.

In its sample, this clonotype was seen many times. The rearrangement links TRBV6-2 or TRBV6-3 to TRBJ1-1; maybe TRBD1 (5 bases). Germline V gives CDR1 MNHEY, CDR2 SVGEGT. V was cut by 6 bases and J by 5 bases, with 7 bases left in between. The CDR3 loop spans 11 amino acids. CDR3 DNA sequence: TGTGCCAGCAGGGGGGAGACTGAAGCTTTCTTT. It is translated as CASRGETEAFF.

The chain has TRBV27 and TRBJ1-6, with a possible D match to TRBD1 (6 bases). The CDR3 consists of 13 residues. The V gene's germline CDR1 is MNHEY and CDR2 SMNVEV (reference sequence). The chain's CDR3 is CGRRTGSNSPLHF. Written as DNA, the CDR3 is TGTGGCAGAAGAACAGGGTCGAATTCACCCCTCCACTTT.

This clonotype was counted at least ten times. J is TRBJ2-5 and V is TRBV6-1, with 7 bases that match TRBD1. Germline V lookup: CDR1 MNHNS, CDR2 SASEGT. The CDR3 has 17 amino acids. Trimming removed 7 bases from V and 5 bases from J; junction bases left unmatched: 19. CDR3 protein: CASKLRDSWLGSETQYF. The CDR3 DNA follows: TGTGCCAGCAAGCTCCGGGACAGTTGGTTGGGGTCTGAGACCCAGTACTTC.

The sample holds many counts of this clonotype. V usage is TRBV3-1 and J usage is TRBJ1-5; D uncertain. V lost 2 bases and J lost 3, with 11 bases in between. In germline, CDR1 is LGHDT, CDR2 YNNKEL (reference sequence). The CDR3 sequence is 15 residues long. CDR3 sequence: CASSQSADPNQPQHF. The CDR3 DNA reads TGTGCCAGCAGCCAAAGCGCGGACCCCAATCAGCCCCAGCATTTT.

This chain connects TRBV6-1 to TRBJ2-1; TRBD2 might be the D (5 bases). Trimming removed 7 bases from V and 9 bases from J, with 13 bases in between. Germline CDR1 MNHNS, CDR2 SASEGT. The CDR3 consists of 12 residues. CDR3 amino acids: CASTPRGAEQFF. For the CDR3, the DNA is TGTGCCAGCACTCCCCGGGGTGCTGAGCAGTTCTTC.

Comment on this clonotype: With a much larger clone just one base away, this may be a read error. The chain joins TRBV12-3 or TRBV12-4 to TRBJ1-1; no clear D gene. This CDR3 has 12 amino acids. CDR3 in DNA: TGTGCCGGCAGTTTATTTCTGACCGAAGCTTTCTTT. Translation: CAGSLFLTEAFF.

This clonotype was picked up a small number of times. This chain connects TRBV3-1 to TRBJ2-5, with no clear D. The V end was cut by 0 bases, the J end by 5 bases, with 4 bases between. This CDR3 region has 12 residues. Germline V gene data show CDR1 as LGHDT and CDR2 as YNNKEL (reference sequence). The CDR3 DNA is TGTGCCAGCAGCCAAGAGTCCGAGACCCAGTACTTC. It is translated as CASSQESETQYF.

This clonotype has ten or more counts. The V and J genes are TRBV9 and TRBJ2-7, with TRBD2 matching over 7 bases. Germline assignment: CDR1 SGDLS and CDR2 YYNGEE. The CDR3 totals 15 residues. With 0 bases clipped from V and 3 bases from J, the junction kept 6 bases outside the gene matches. CDR3 in amino acids: CASSVGLADFYEQYF. In DNA form, the CDR3 reads TGTGCCAGCAGCGTAGGGCTAGCGGACTTCTACGAGCAGTACTTC. Based on the CDR3 plus reference TRBV9 and TRBJ2-7, the full variable domain is DSGVTQTPKHLITATGQRVTLRCSPRSGDLSVYWYQQSLDQGLQFLIQYYNGEERAKGNILERFSAQQFPDLHSELNLSSLELGDSALYFCASSVGLADFYEQYFGPGTRLTVT.

This clonotype was seen just once. A clone one base away is much larger, so this may be a read error. The V and J genes are TRBV19 and TRBJ1-2; 7 bases match TRBD1. Germline loops: CDR1 LNHDA, CDR2 SQIVND (reference sequence). The CDR3 spans 13 residues. Losses at the gene ends were 6 bases for V and 9 bases for J; bases not matched to a gene: 10. This CDR3 is CASSQTGRNSYTF. DNA for the CDR3: TGTGCCAGTAGCCAGACAGGGCGGAATAGCTACACCTTC.

This clonotype was counted many times. The CDR3 nucleotides are TGTGCCAGCAGTTCCGACATAGAGACCCAGTACTTC. Translating gives CASSSDIETQYF. The chain uses TRBV12-3 or TRBV12-4 and TRBJ2-5; the D is unclear. V shed 4 bases and J shed 4 bases, with 7 bases lying between them. The CDR3 sequence is 12 residues long.

Many counts were recorded for this clonotype. V usage is TRBV28 and J usage is TRBJ2-1; D call uncertain. Germline assignment: CDR1 MDHEN and CDR2 SYDVKM. Trimming left V 8 bases short and J 0 bases short, with 8 bases between. This CDR3 region has 13 residues. The CDR3 protein is CASLDLSYNEQFF. CDR3 DNA: TGTGCCAGCCTTGACCTCTCCTACAATGAGCAGTTCTTC.

Details on this clonotype: This may be a read error: a much more frequent sequence differs by one nucleotide. The chain employs TRBV20-1 and TRBJ1-2; perhaps TRBD1 as D (5 bases). Germline CDR1 DFQATT, CDR2 SNEGSKA (reference sequence). This CDR3 comprises 17 residues. The V and J ends lost 1 base and 1 base respectively, with 19 bases between them. The CDR3 DNA reads TGCAGTGCTAGAGCAGCCGGGGGGGGGGAGAATAACTATGGCTACACCTTC. Protein product: CSARAAGGGENNYGYTF.

A remark on this clonotype: Since a much larger clone is just one base distant, this may be a read error. J is TRBJ2-7 and V is TRBV3-1; D is perhaps TRBD2 (6 bases). Germline V CDR1 and CDR2: LGHDT, YNNKEL (reference sequence). Trimming pared 1 base from V and 6 bases from J, leaving 10 bases between. CDR3 size: 13 residues. The CDR3 protein is CASSQGGKCEQYF. The CDR3 region has the DNA TGTGCCAGCAGCCAAGGCGGGAAGTGCGAGCAGTACTTC.

This clonotype has just a few counts. V and J are TRBV3-1 and TRBJ1-5, with D maybe TRBD1 (6 bases). The CDR3 is made up of 12 amino acids. Germline assignment: CDR1 LGHDT and CDR2 YNNKEL (reference sequence). The CDR3 region has the DNA TGTGCTGCGGGGGCCCTGAATCAGCCCCAGCATTTT. It codes for CAAGALNQPQHF.

This clonotype was picked up a small number of times. The V gene is TRBV7-2, the J gene TRBJ2-2; 7 nucleotides align to TRBD2. V lost 11 bases and J lost 7; bases outside the gene matches: 7. Germline V gene sequence: CDR1 SGHTA, CDR2 FQGNSA. There are 12 residues in the CDR3. The CDR3 bases are TGTGCCGTCGACTGGGGGGGCGGGGAGCTGTTTTTT. Translating gives CAVDWGGGELFF.

This clonotype was observed a single time. This sequence joins TRBV6-6 and TRBJ2-7, with 14 bases matching TRBD2. V dropped 5 bases and J dropped 3; count of bases not matched to a gene: 9. Germline V gene data show CDR1 as MNHNY and CDR2 as SVGAGI (reference sequence). The CDR3 totals 17 residues. The CDR3 sequence: CASSVAGTSGSIYEQYF. Written as DNA, the CDR3 is TGTGCCAGCAGTGTAGCCGGGACTAGCGGGAGTATCTACGAGCAGTACTTC.

Comments on this clonotype: The conserved closing phenylalanine or tryptophan is absent in this CDR3, likely reflecting a read error. No DNA is shown, since the ends of the CDR3 on it are uncertain; the CDR3 is the one TCRdb lists. The CDR3 sequence: CSSSIDGRRGYEQCL. The V gene is TRBV19, the J gene TRBJ2-7; the listed D gene, TRBD2, was not tested against the DNA. Per germline, CDR1 LNHDA and CDR2 SQIVND (reference sequence). The CDR3 length is 15 residues, termini included.

There are many counts of this clonotype. The chain recombines TRBV19 with TRBJ2-7; TRBD2 matches at 10 bases. This CDR3 is built from 16 residues. In germline, CDR1 is LNHDA, CDR2 SQIVND (reference sequence). J lost 1 base, V lost 5 bases, and 8 bases had no gene match. CDR3 sequence reads: CASSAAAGGSSYEQYF. DNA for the CDR3: TGTGCCAGTAGTGCGGCAGCGGGAGGGAGTTCCTACGAGCAGTACTTC.

This clonotype occurred many times. This chain connects TRBV6-1 to TRBJ2-1; TRBD1 aligns across 7 bases. Trimming took 3 bases from V and 1 from J; bases not matched to a gene: 0. The CDR3 is made up of 14 amino acids. Germline loops: CDR1 MNHNS, CDR2 SASEGT. CDR3: CASSETGSYNEQFF. The CDR3 DNA reads as TGTGCCAGCAGTGAGACAGGGTCCTACAATGAGCAGTTCTTC.

With respect to this clonotype: This clone may be a read error of a much larger clone one base away. This chain joins TRBV7-6 and TRBJ2-7; D possibly uses TRBD1 or TRBD2 (5 bases each). The CDR3 totals 14 residues. Germline CDR1 is SGHVS and CDR2 is FNYEAQ. CDR3 sequence: CASSSKGPAYEQCF. The CDR3 DNA follows: TGTGCCAGCAGCTCAAAGGGACCCGCCTACGAGCAGTGCTTC.

Comments on this clonotype: A much larger clone lies one base from this, so it may be a read error. The chain employs TRBV20-1 and TRBJ2-5, with TRBD1 as a possible D gene (6 bases). Germline loops: CDR1 DFQATT, CDR2 SNEGSKA (reference sequence). The CDR3 sequence is 13 residues long. DNA for the CDR3: TGCAGTGCGGACGCACAGGGTCAAGAGAGCCAGTACTTC. Its translation is CSADAQGQESQYF.

This clonotype was seen ten or more times. The chain recombines TRBV4-1 with TRBJ1-1; D might be TRBD1 (6 bases). The germline CDR1 and CDR2 sequences are MGHRA and YSYEKL. The V gene lost 4 bases and the J gene lost 7 bases, with 10 bases spanning the gap. This CDR3 has 12 amino acids. CDR3 residues: CASSRGAGEAFF. The CDR3 DNA reads TGCGCCAGCAGCCGGGGGGCGGGTGAAGCTTTCTTT.

This clonotype has at least ten counts. The V gene is TRBV20-1, the J gene TRBJ2-2, with TRBD1 matching over 8 bases. The CDR3 has 18 amino acids. Germline trimming cut 0 bases from V and 1 base from J; bases unmatched to any gene: 10. Germline lookup yields CDR1 DFQATT and CDR2 SNEGSKA (reference sequence). For the CDR3, the DNA is TGCAGTGCTAGAGATCGACTAACCGGGACAGGGAACACCGGGGAGCTGTTTTTT. The encoded protein is CSARDRLTGTGNTGELFF.

For this clonotype: This may be a read error: a much more frequent sequence differs by one nucleotide. The chain combines TRBV4-1 with TRBJ2-7, with D perhaps assigned TRBD1 or TRBD2 (6 bases each). The germline V and J ends were trimmed by 3 bases and 7 bases, with 19 bases remaining between them. The CDR3 has 15 residues. Germline CDR1 reads MGHRA; CDR2 reads YSYEKL. CDR3 amino acids: CASSHWATEGGEQYF. In nucleotides, the CDR3 is TGCGCCAGCAGCCATTGGGCTACGGAGGGGGGTGAGCAGTACTTC.

Notes on this clonotype: The junction and the germline gene differ at one end; a read error may be behind it. V usage is TRBV12-3 or TRBV12-4 and J usage is TRBJ2-1, with 12 bases that match TRBD2. The CDR3 is made up of 15 amino acids. CDR3 protein: CVSRPGLAGRNEQFF. CDR3 nucleotide sequence: TGTGTCAGCAGACCCGGACTAGCGGGGCGCAATGAGCAGTTCTTC.

There are a few counts of this clonotype. The CDR3 reads CASSVAGTSGYEQYF. CDR3 DNA sequence: TGTGCCAGCAGCGTCGCCGGGACTAGCGGATACGAGCAGTACTTC. The chain employs TRBV9 and TRBJ2-7; 11 positions agree with TRBD2. Per the germline V gene, CDR1 is SGDLS and CDR2 is YYNGEE. The J segment lost 4 bases and the V segment lost 2 bases, leaving 5 bases of the junction unmatched. This CDR3 comprises 15 residues.